Listed here are 18 T cell receptor beta chains from one sample, sequenced in a study of blood T cell repertoires in COVID-19. The method was immunoSEQ multiplex PCR; TCRdb's version includes in-frame clones alone and lacks a portion of them. This table has fewer than 250,000 clones, around 90% appearing once. The sequencing sample was made of peripheral blood. These receptors all stem from a man aged 30 to 45 with acute or convalescent COVID-19.

This clone was seen only once. The gene calls are TRBV7-2 and TRBJ2-7; the D gene is possibly TRBD2 (6 bases). V dropped 2 bases and J dropped 0 bases, with 11 bases sitting between them. The CDR3 is 15 residues long. Germline assignment: CDR1 SGHTA and CDR2 FQGNSA. For the CDR3, the DNA is TGTGCCAGCAGCTTATCTTTGGACTACTCCTACGAGCAGTACTTC. As protein: CASSLSLDYSYEQYF.

Only a few counts were recorded for this clone. V is TRBV5-1 and J is TRBJ2-1, with D perhaps TRBD2 (5 bases). From germline, CDR1 is SGHRS and CDR2 YFSETQ. Trimming left V 4 bases short and J 0 bases short, with 17 bases between. This CDR3 comprises 17 residues. The CDR3 reads CASSTGIVWSSYNEQFF. The DNA for the CDR3 is TGCGCCAGCAGCACGGGGATAGTCTGGAGCTCCTACAATGAGCAGTTCTTC.

The rearrangement uses TRBV19 and TRBJ1-6, with 8 bases identical to TRBD1. The CDR3 length is 15 residues. V lost 6 bases to trimming and J lost 9 bases; unmatched junction nucleotides: 10. CDR1 and CDR2 from the germline V gene are LNHDA and SQIVND (reference sequence). CDR3: CASRTGQGGVSPLHF. The CDR3 DNA is TGTGCCAGTAGGACCGGACAGGGTGGGGTTTCACCCCTCCACTTT.

This chain uses TRBV28 with TRBJ1-4, with TRBD1 matching 9 bases. V was clipped by 4 bases and J by 6 bases; unmatched bases: 12. This CDR3 contains 17 residues. CDR1 is MDHEN and CDR2 is SYDVKM in the germline V gene. In DNA, the CDR3 is TGTGCCAGCAGTTCACCCTCAACAGGGGGCAAGGATGAAAAACTGTTTTTT. Protein: CASSSPSTGGKDEKLFF.

J is TRBJ1-2 and V is TRBV30, with 7 bases identical to TRBD1. Looked up from germline, CDR1 is GTSNPN and CDR2 is SVGIG (reference sequence). The CDR3 spans 11 residues. V lost 4 bases and J lost 5; bases outside the gene matches: 1. This CDR3 reads CAWTGGYGYTF. Here the CDR3 DNA reads TGTGCCTGGACAGGGGGGTATGGCTACACCTTC.

The chain carries TRBV7-2 and TRBJ2-5, with TRBD1 as a possible D gene (6 bases). This CDR3 region has 15 residues. The germline V gene encodes CDR1 SGHTA and CDR2 FQGNSA. V shed 5 bases and J shed 0 bases, with 13 bases lying between them. CDR3 region: CASSPTGTYQETQYF. The DNA of the CDR3 is TGTGCCAGCAGCCCGACAGGCACGTACCAAGAGACCCAGTACTTC.

The chain links TRBV20-1 to TRBJ1-4; tentative D call: TRBD1 (5 bases). Germline assignment: CDR1 DFQATT and CDR2 SNEGSKA (reference sequence). CDR3 size: 14 residues. V was trimmed by 6 bases and J by 5 bases, leaving 16 bases between them. The CDR3 coding sequence is TGCAGTGCGAGTCACAGGAGCTCAAATGAAAAACTGTTTTTT. It yields the protein CSASHRSSNEKLFF.

V gene TRBV7-3 combines with J gene TRBJ2-7, with TRBD2 matching 9 bases. V dropped 5 bases and J dropped 3; count of bases not matched to a gene: 2. Germline loops: CDR1 SGHTA, CDR2 FQGTGA. This CDR3 is 13 amino acids long. This CDR3 is CASSLSGSYEQYF. CDR3 bases: TGTGCCAGCAGCCTTAGCGGGAGCTACGAGCAGTACTTC.

The rearrangement uses TRBV4-1 and TRBJ2-1, with D tentatively TRBD1 (5 bases). This CDR3 contains 15 residues. V lost 0 bases to trimming and J lost 2 bases, with 8 bases between them. In germline, CDR1 is MGHRA, CDR2 YSYEKL. CDR3 bases: TGCGCCAGCAGCCAAGATCGACAGACCTACAATGAGCAGTTCTTC. It specifies CASSQDRQTYNEQFF.

The J gene is TRBJ1-5, the V gene TRBV5-8; 7 bases match TRBD1. CDR3 length: 14 residues. V lost 2 bases to trimming and J lost 2 bases; unmatched junction nucleotides: 1. Germline values: CDR1 SGHTS, CDR2 YDEGEE. The CDR3 is CASSLDRGNQPQHF. The CDR3 nucleotides are TGTGCCAGCAGCTTAGACAGGGGCAATCAGCCCCAGCATTTT.

The chain couples TRBV28 to TRBJ1-2; 8 nucleotides align to TRBD1. This CDR3 has 11 amino acids. Germline V gene data show CDR1 as MDHEN and CDR2 as SYDVKM. V was clipped by 10 bases and J by 7 bases; unmatched bases: 5. Here the CDR3 reads CATIQGAGYTF. The CDR3 nucleotides are TGTGCCACCATCCAGGGGGCTGGCTACACCTTC.

The V and J genes are TRBV5-1 and TRBJ2-3, with 7 bases fitting TRBD1. From germline, CDR1 is SGHRS and CDR2 YFSETQ. The CDR3 length is 16 residues. Trimming took 5 bases from V and 0 from J; bases not matched to a gene: 9. The CDR3 bases are TGCGCCAGCAGAATCACAGGGGTGTCTAGCACAGATACGCAGTATTTT. The encoded protein is CASRITGVSSTDTQYF.

In this sample, this clone turned up a few times. This rearrangement joins TRBV19 to TRBJ2-2; no definite D call. V lost 7 bases and J lost 5, with 14 bases in between. Germline CDR1 LNHDA, CDR2 SQIVND (reference sequence). The CDR3 extends over 14 amino acids. Here the CDR3 reads CASTPVQRTGELFF. CDR3 sequence (DNA): TGTGCCAGTACCCCGGTGCAGAGGACCGGGGAGCTGTTTTTT.

In the case of this clone: The junction departs from germline at one end; a sequencing error may be responsible. DNA of the CDR3: TGTGCCAGCAGCATACTAACTCTTTCGGACGGAGGATTC. It is translated as CASSILTLSDGGF. The J gene is TRBJ1-2, the V gene TRBV2; D ambiguous. The CDR3 has 13 residues. Germline V CDR1 and CDR2: SNHLY, FYNNEI.

This chain joins TRBV3-1 (or the pseudogene TRBV3-2) and TRBJ2-1; 7 bases align to TRBD2. V lost 2 bases, J lost 2 bases, and 6 bases stayed unmatched. Germline lookup yields CDR1 LGHDT and CDR2 YNNKEL (reference sequence). The CDR3 loop spans 16 amino acids. Written as DNA, the CDR3 is TGTGCCAGCAGCCAAACGGGAGGCCGAACCTACAATGAGCAGTTCTTC. This translates into CASSQTGGRTYNEQFF.

This clone was seen a single time. The V and J genes are TRBV12-3 or TRBV12-4 and TRBJ2-1, with D tentatively TRBD2 (5 bases). V was clipped by 5 bases and J by 9 bases, with 14 bases between them. This CDR3 is 13 amino acids long. This CDR3 reads CASSPRPSPEQFF. The CDR3 coding sequence is TGTGCCAGCAGTCCGCGGCCTAGCCCTGAGCAGTTCTTC.

The chain employs TRBV19 and TRBJ2-5, with TRBD1 matching over 8 bases. The length of the CDR3 is 16 residues. Germline loops: CDR1 LNHDA, CDR2 SQIVND (reference sequence). V trimming: 1 base; J trimming: 2 bases; junction bases outside the gene matches: 6. The CDR3 loop is CASSIGTGNAQETQYF. Written as DNA, the CDR3 is TGTGCCAGTAGTATAGGGACAGGGAACGCACAAGAGACCCAGTACTTC.

The V call is TRBV3-1 (or the pseudogene TRBV3-2), the J call TRBJ2-1; 12 bases are a match to TRBD2. Germline V lookup: CDR1 LGHDT, CDR2 YNNKEL (reference sequence). J gave up 9 bases and V 0 bases, and 6 bases lay outside the gene matches. The CDR3 is made up of 16 amino acids. CDR3: CASSQERLAGVGEQFF. The CDR3 DNA reads TGTGCCAGCAGCCAAGAGCGACTAGCGGGGGTAGGTGAGCAGTTCTTC.